This TCR beta chain derives from a study of vaccination effects on CD4 cells after COVID-19. Study at large: All study participants received two doses of BNT162b2 or mRNA-1273 vaccine.

Antigen-specific CD4+ T cells were first expanded with viral peptide pools by the ViraFEST assay and only then sequenced. Culture proceeded for 10 days, and CD4+ T cells were then isolated. Nucleocapsid antibodies were negative in the vaccine recipients, who had never had SARS-CoV-2 infection. Cultures used roughly 2 million PBMC per well, 9 to 10 IU/ml IL-2 and 10 ug/ml peptides. V lost 2 bases and J 2 bases, leaving 12 bases between the germline ends. Germline CDR1 reads SGHTA; CDR2 reads FQGNSA. CDR3 length: 15 amino acids. As regards this clone: No antigen is known for it.

Measured with immunoSEQ multiplex PCR; TCRdb has only the in-frame clones, and not every one. This table holds around 68,000 clones, 80% found once. Here the sequenced sample was CD4+ T cells from PBMCs cultured with SARS-CoV-2 spike peptides, taken before COVID-19 vaccination. The receptor was isolated from a human donor who received a COVID-19 vaccine. V usage is TRBV7-2 and J usage is TRBJ2-5; maybe TRBD2 (6 bases). The CDR3, as DNA: TGTGCCAGCAGCTTACGCCGGGGGAATCAAGAGACCCAGTACTTC. Translation gives CASSLRRGNQETQYF.